By share, the clone carrying this T cell receptor delta chain ranks as medium-sized. One base separates it from a far larger clone, so it is likely a read error. These data come from a study of gamma-delta T cells after stem cell transplantation. Germline CDR1 and CDR2: GEAIGNYY and EKD. The CDR3 is made up of 19 amino acids. TCRdb made new clone calls on the RT-PCR reads using CATT. The sample gives 3,200 or so delta-chain clones, 1.5% to 2% of which show up once; about two fifths is in the top ten. The clonotype originates from a human donor. It is not recorded whose cells these are; they may come from a transplant donor. Input material: gamma-delta T cells. The chain has TRDV2 and TRDJ3, with 8 bases fitting TRDD3. The CDR3: CACGTTGGYSSWDTRQMFF. DNA of the CDR3: TGTGCCTGTGGCACCACTGGGGGCTATAGCTCCTGGGACACCCGACAGATGTTTTTC.